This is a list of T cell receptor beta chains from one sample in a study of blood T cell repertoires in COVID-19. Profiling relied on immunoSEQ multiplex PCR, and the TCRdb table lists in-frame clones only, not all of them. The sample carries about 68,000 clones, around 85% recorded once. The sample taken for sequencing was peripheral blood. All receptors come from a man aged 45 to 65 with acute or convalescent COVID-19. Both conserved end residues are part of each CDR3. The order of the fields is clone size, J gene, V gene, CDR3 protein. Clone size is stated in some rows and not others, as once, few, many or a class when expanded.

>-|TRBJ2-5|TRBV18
CASSPPWLAGYKETQYF
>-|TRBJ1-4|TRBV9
CASSPGSPKSGTNEKLFF
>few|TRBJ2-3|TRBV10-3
CAISDDGTSGGSTDTQYF
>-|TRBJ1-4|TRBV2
CASSEVRQGGKLFF
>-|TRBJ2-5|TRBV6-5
CASTSGGVGETQYF
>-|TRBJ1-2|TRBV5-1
CASSPRSDGGAPLDGYTF
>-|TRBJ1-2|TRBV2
CASSEVTGDYGYTF
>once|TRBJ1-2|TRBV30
CAWSVSRVDYTF
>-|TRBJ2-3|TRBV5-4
CASSPGGAINTDTQYF
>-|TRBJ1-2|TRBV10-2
CASSETGQADGYTF
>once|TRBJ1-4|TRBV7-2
CASSLNRGEANEKLFF